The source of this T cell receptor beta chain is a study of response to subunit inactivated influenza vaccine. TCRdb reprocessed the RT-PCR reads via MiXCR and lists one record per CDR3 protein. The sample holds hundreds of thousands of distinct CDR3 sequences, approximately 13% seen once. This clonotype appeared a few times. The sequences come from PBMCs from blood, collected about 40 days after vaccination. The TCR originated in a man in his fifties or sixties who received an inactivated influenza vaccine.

The DNA of the CDR3 is TGCGCCAGCAGGTCAGGGGGTAGTTCACCCCTCCACTTT. Translating gives CASRSGGSSPLHF. The chain combines TRBV5-1 with TRBJ1-6; 7 nucleotides agree with TRBD1. CDR1 SGHRS and CDR2 YFSETQ come from the germline V gene. The junction had 5 bases not matched to a gene; V was cut back by 5 bases and J by 9 bases. The CDR3 consists of 13 residues.